This note documents a single T cell receptor beta chain sequence. As yet, its antigen is unknown. TCRdb keeps only in-frame clones here, not all; method: immunoSEQ multiplex PCR. The sample lists about 46,000 clones, roughly 90% occurring once. This sample is drawn from a study of OX40 agonist ivuxolimab in advanced cancers. Overall study: It was ivuxolimab, an agonistic anti-OX40 (CD134) antibody, that patients were treated with. Every 2 weeks, patients got intravenous ivuxolimab at one of six dose levels (0.01-10 mg/kg). Treatment received earlier with anti-PD-1, anti-PD-L1 or anti-CTLA-4 agents was allowed, and over 30% had some. Broader study findings: The specificity for antigen of the expanded peripheral T cells was not determined.

The CDR3 contains 17 residues. V was trimmed by 3 bases and J by 0 bases, leaving 18 bases between them. Per the germline V gene, CDR1 is SGDLS and CDR2 is YYNGEE. The chain uses TRBV9 and TRBJ1-1; D uncertain. Sequencing used CD4+ or CD8+ T cells sorted from blood, obtained in a trial of the OX40 agonist ivuxolimab. The receptor comes from an adult with an advanced solid tumor such as melanoma, head and neck, liver or kidney cancer. The CDR3 DNA is TGTGCCAGCAGCGAGGTAGAGGTTAAACCCATGAACACTGAAGCTTTCTTT. Its translation: CASSEVEVKPMNTEAFF.